Each of the 21 T cell receptor beta chains below was sequenced from the same sample in a study of Graves' ophthalmopathy and Graves' hyperthyroidism (dated by TCRdb to 2016 to 2019). Reads for this sample came from an Illumina HiSeq 2000. For repertoire sequencing, the TCR beta CDR3 regions were amplified from RNA transcripts. The first round was an RT-PCR using HTBI primers with the Qiagen OneStep RT-PCR kit, and this first round was followed by a second-round multiplex PCR, then size selection and purification. TCRdb trimmed public reads at Q25 via fastp, called clones via MiXCR and kept in-frame beta chains. Every CDR3 protein is listed once, alongside the most common genes and DNA of its rows. This sample comprises 200,000 to 250,000 distinct CDR3 sequences, 20% to 25% of them detected only once. The leading ten clones occupy roughly 40% of the sample. Sequencing input: peripheral blood. The source of these receptors is a woman between 50 and 59 years old with Graves' ophthalmopathy. Donor details come from another sample of the same person, matched by shared clones.

This chain uses TRBV24-1 with TRBJ1-2; D not certain. This CDR3 spans 16 amino acids. In germline, CDR1 is KGHDR, CDR2 SFDVKD. Trimming removed 1 base from V and 7 bases from J, with 18 bases in between. Written as DNA, the CDR3 is TGTGCCACCAGTGATTTCCGGGTCCTCATAGGTTGTGGCTACACCTTC. This codes for CATSDFRVLIGCGYTF.

The rearrangement joins TRBV2 to TRBJ2-5, with D possibly matching TRBD1 (6 bases). V was trimmed by 7 bases and J by 9 bases, leaving 18 bases between them. From germline, CDR1 is SNHLY and CDR2 FYNNEI. CDR3 size: 13 residues. The DNA for the CDR3 is TGTGCCAGCATCCGTGGGCCAGGGGCGGCCCAGTACTTC. Protein: CASIRGPGAAQYF.

The CDR3 DNA follows: TGCGCCAGCAGCCAAGATTGGTTGGGAAGAGAAGAGCAGTACTTC. It is translated as CASSQDWLGREEQYF. This chain links TRBV4-1 with TRBJ2-7; D remains unclear. The length of the CDR3 is 15 residues. The V gene's germline CDR1 is MGHRA and CDR2 YSYEKL. V was pared by 0 bases and J by 7 bases, with 16 bases between.

In its sample, this clonotype was seen many times. The chain is built from TRBV28 and TRBJ1-6; D unclear. Trimming removed 3 bases at V and 7 bases at J, with 4 bases between. Germline CDR1 and CDR2: MDHEN and SYDVKM. The CDR3 is 12 residues long. The CDR3 coding sequence is TGTGCCAGCAGTTTGGCCAATTCACCCCTCCACTTT. It encodes CASSLANSPLHF.

At least ten counts were recorded for this clonotype. This chain uses TRBV19 with TRBJ1-2; TRBD1 agrees at 8 bases. From germline, CDR1 is LNHDA and CDR2 SQIVND (reference sequence). The CDR3 loop spans 13 amino acids. V lost 4 bases and J lost 12; bases outside the gene matches: 10. CDR3: CASSRSQGAINTF. DNA for the CDR3: TGTGCCAGTAGTAGGTCGCAGGGGGCGATTAACACCTTC.

Many counts were recorded for this clonotype. The chain recombines TRBV6-2 or TRBV6-3 with TRBJ1-5; TRBD1 is a possible D gene (6 bases). Deletions cut 6 bases from V and 7 bases from J, with 22 bases between. Looked up from germline, CDR1 is MNHEY and CDR2 is SVGEGT. The CDR3 loop spans 16 amino acids. The CDR3 sequence is CASRPTTGYTVQPQHF. CDR3 DNA sequence: TGTGCCAGCAGACCTACGACAGGCTATACAGTCCAGCCCCAGCATTTT.

This clonotype was observed once. This may stem from a read error, because a much larger clone lies one nucleotide away. The J gene is TRBJ2-7, the V gene TRBV30; 7 bases agree with TRBD2. The CDR3 is 13 residues long. The germline V gene encodes CDR1 GTSNPN and CDR2 SVGIG (reference sequence). V lost 8 bases to trimming and J lost 3 bases; unmatched junction nucleotides: 10. The CDR3 DNA follows: TGTGCCGGGGAAAGCGGGGCCCACTACGAGCAGTACTTC. Translation: CAGESGAHYEQYF.

At least ten counts were recorded for this clonotype. The rearrangement links TRBV10-1 to TRBJ2-2, with D uncertain. CDR3 length: 13 amino acids. The V end was cut by 4 bases, the J end by 4 bases, with 7 bases between. Germline-derived CDR1 and CDR2 are WNHNN and SYGVQD (reference sequence). The CDR3 region is CASSVASTGELFF. The CDR3 DNA follows: TGCGCCAGCAGTGTCGCAAGCACCGGGGAGCTGTTTTTT.

The V and J genes are TRBV28 and TRBJ1-5; maybe TRBD1 (5 bases). This CDR3 region has 16 residues. Germline values: CDR1 MDHEN, CDR2 SYDVKM. Trimming shortened V by 6 bases and J by 2 bases, and 17 bases separated the two germline ends. The CDR3 loop is CASSSARRGGNQPQHF. The CDR3 nucleotides read TGTGCCAGCAGCTCTGCGAGGAGGGGAGGCAATCAGCCCCAGCATTTT.

This clonotype was picked up many times. The gene calls are TRBV20-1 and TRBJ1-1, with 7 bases identical to TRBD1. Per the germline V gene, CDR1 is DFQATT and CDR2 is SNEGSKA (reference sequence). The V gene end was trimmed by 4 bases and the J gene end by 1 base; junction bases not matched to a gene: 15. There are 17 residues in the CDR3. The CDR3, as DNA: TGCAGTGCTAAGGGGAGGGGCAGGGGGTCTGCGAACACTGAAGCTTTCTTT. It codes for CSAKGRGRGSANTEAFF.

This clonotype was detected a few times. V gene TRBV19 combines with J gene TRBJ2-2; 11 bases match TRBD1. Germline V lookup: CDR1 LNHDA, CDR2 SQIVND (reference sequence). V lost 6 bases and J lost 6; bases outside the gene matches: 9. The CDR3 covers 16 residues. CDR3 DNA sequence: TGTGCCAGTAGCAACACCGGGACAGGGGGGGCCGGGGAGCTGTTTTTT. Its translation is CASSNTGTGGAGELFF.

This clonotype was counted only a few times. The chain recombines TRBV19 with TRBJ2-6, with 12 bases fitting TRBD2. Germline V lookup: CDR1 LNHDA, CDR2 SQIVND (reference sequence). This CDR3 is 20 amino acids long. After removal of 7 bases from V and 0 bases from J, the junction contained 13 bases not matched to a gene. CDR3 region: CASMSKPGLAGPSGANVLTF. The DNA for the CDR3 is TGTGCCAGTATGAGCAAACCGGGACTAGCGGGTCCCTCTGGGGCCAACGTCCTGACTTTC.

This chain connects TRBV12-3 or TRBV12-4 to TRBJ2-2, with D unresolved. V was clipped by 5 bases and J by 2 bases, with 9 bases between them. The CDR3 extends over 14 amino acids. CDR3 nucleotide sequence: TGTGCCAGCAGTCGAGCGTCTAACACCGGGGAGCTGTTTTTT. It is translated as CASSRASNTGELFF.

This clonotype occurred a few times. The chain recombines TRBV19 with TRBJ1-5, with TRBD1 matching 9 bases. Germline V gene lookup returns CDR1 LNHDA and CDR2 SQIVND (reference sequence). This CDR3 is built from 16 residues. V gave up 1 base and J gave up 1 base; unmatched junction bases: 2. The CDR3 spells CASSIGQGVSNQPQHF. The CDR3 DNA reads as TGTGCCAGTAGTATAGGACAGGGGGTAAGCAATCAGCCCCAGCATTTT.

In this sample, this clonotype turned up many times. The chain joins TRBV12-3 or TRBV12-4 to TRBJ2-2; TRBD1 matches at 7 bases. This CDR3 region has 16 residues. Losses at the gene ends were 6 bases for V and 2 bases for J; bases not matched to a gene: 9. CDR3 loop: CASSQWTGGNTGELFF. Written as DNA, the CDR3 is TGTGCCAGCAGCCAGTGGACAGGAGGAAACACCGGGGAGCTGTTTTTT.

This clonotype was counted ten times or more. This rearrangement joins TRBV29-1 to TRBJ2-7, with 7 bases that match TRBD2. There are 15 residues in the CDR3. V lost 1 base, J lost 5 bases, and 11 bases stayed unmatched. Germline lookup yields CDR1 SQVTM and CDR2 ANQGSEA. This chain's CDR3 is CSVEVWGGSLNEQYF. In DNA, the CDR3 is TGCAGCGTTGAAGTTTGGGGCGGGAGTTTAAACGAGCAGTACTTC.

There are a few counts of this clonotype. The rearrangement links TRBV9 to TRBJ2-6; the match to TRBD1 covers 11 bases. Germline CDR1 reads SGDLS; CDR2 reads YYNGEE. CDR3 length: 19 amino acids. The V segment lost 1 base and the J segment 4 bases; nucleotides outside the gene matches: 10. The CDR3 nucleotides read TGTGCCAGCAGCGTAAGGGGGACAGGGGGGTATACCGGGGCCAACGTCCTGACTTTC. As protein: CASSVRGTGGYTGANVLTF.

This clonotype occurred many times. The chain uses TRBV20-1 and TRBJ2-7; 12 nucleotides line up with TRBD1. The germline CDR1 and CDR2 sequences are DFQATT and SNEGSKA (reference sequence). V was pared by 3 bases and J by 4 bases, with 19 bases of the junction left unmatched. There are 19 residues in the CDR3. CDR3 sequence reads: CSASPSGTGGLLPGYEQYF. For the CDR3, the DNA is TGCAGTGCTAGCCCGTCCGGGACAGGGGGCCTCTTACCTGGGTACGAGCAGTACTTC.

V gene TRBV18 combines with J gene TRBJ2-5, with 9 bases aligning to TRBD1. Germline CDR1 reads KGHSH; CDR2 reads LQKENI. V shed 5 bases and J 5 bases; nucleotides not matched to a gene: 6. The CDR3 consists of 14 residues. As DNA, the CDR3 is TGTGCCAGCTCATCTACACAGGGGGCGGAGACCCAGTACTTC. It translates to CASSSTQGAETQYF.

At least ten counts were recorded for this clonotype. The rearrangement uses TRBV28 and TRBJ2-4; D remains unclear. This CDR3 comprises 17 residues. Germline CDR1 MDHEN, CDR2 SYDVKM. Trimming removed 6 bases from V and 8 bases from J, with 26 bases in between. CDR3: CASSPNPRTGATHIQYF. The CDR3 DNA is TGTGCCAGCAGCCCAAACCCACGGACCGGAGCGACCCACATTCAGTACTTC.

This chain uses TRBV30 with TRBJ2-7, with unresolved D. CDR1 GTSNPN and CDR2 SVGIG come from the germline V gene (reference sequence). V was pared by 0 bases and J by 3 bases, with 9 bases between. The CDR3 contains 13 residues. CDR3 loop: CAWSVPPNYEQYF. For the CDR3, the DNA is TGTGCCTGGAGTGTCCCCCCGAACTACGAGCAGTACTTC.